The clone carrying this T cell receptor (beta chain) was seen many times. The antigen is undetermined. These data come from a study of T cells in Graves' hyperthyroidism and ophthalmopathy. Amplified regions were TCR beta CDR3 sequences from RNA transcripts. When the TCR CDR3 underwent first-round RT-PCR, the HTBI primer set was used. TCRdb passed the multiplex PCR reads through MiXCR, listing each CDR3 protein once. The sample includes more than 500,000 distinct CDR3 sequences, approximately 15% of them seen just once. When ophthalmopathy did not progress within 18 months, Graves' hyperthyroidism was considered stable. Around 9.8 ml fresh peripheral blood yielded the PBMCs. Study-wide findings and caveats: Model predictions of ophthalmopathy came a median around 7.1 months before onset. The blood repertoire included most of the expanded thyroid clonotypes above 0.001.

The sequencing input was blood. The origin of this receptor is a woman aged 35 to 49 with Graves' hyperthyroidism.

CDR3 loop: CASSLAPGQVADTQYF. The CDR3 region has the DNA TGCGCCAGCAGCTTGGCTCCGGGACAGGTGGCAGATACGCAGTATTTT. This sequence joins TRBV5-1 and TRBJ2-3, with 8 bases identical to TRBD1. Germline V gene sequence: CDR1 SGHRS, CDR2 YFSETQ. The junction had 7 bases not matched to a gene; V was cut back by 0 bases and J by 4 bases. CDR3 length: 16 amino acids.